Listed here are 25 T cell receptor beta chains from one sample, sequenced in a study of blood T cell repertoires in COVID-19. Clones were read by immunoSEQ multiplex PCR, and TCRdb kept only the in-frame ones, dropping some. The sample yields tens of thousands of clones, about 85% seen once. Sequencing was performed on peripheral blood. These receptors all stem from a human donor in a cohort sampled during active COVID-19.

CDR3 protein: CASSSLKRGGGETQYF. The CDR3 nucleotides are TGTGCCAGCAGCTCCCTGAAGCGGGGGGGAGGGGAGACCCAGTACTTC. The rearrangement uses TRBV7-6 and TRBJ2-5; 10 bases fit TRBD2. J gave up 5 bases and V 4 bases, and 10 bases lay outside the gene matches. This CDR3 contains 16 residues. The germline CDR1 and CDR2 sequences are SGHVS and FNYEAQ.

The CDR3 nucleotides are TGCAGTGCTTGGCTCTCAACCTTC. Encoded protein: CSAWLSTF. The V call is TRBV20-1, the J call TRBJ1-2, with D unresolved. V lost 5 bases to trimming and J lost 14 bases, with 9 bases between them. This CDR3 spans 8 amino acids. The V gene's germline CDR1 is DFQATT and CDR2 SNEGSKA (reference sequence).

The chain recombines TRBV30 with TRBJ1-5; D is unresolved. The germline V gene encodes CDR1 GTSNPN and CDR2 SVGIG (reference sequence). Trimming took 0 bases from V and 0 from J, leaving 9 bases between them. CDR3 size: 15 residues. The CDR3 loop is CAWSVSPYSNQPQHF. In nucleotides, the CDR3 is TGTGCCTGGAGTGTTTCCCCTTATAGCAATCAGCCCCAGCATTTT.

The chain employs TRBV6-4 and TRBJ1-6; 8 bases line up with TRBD1. J gave up 7 bases and V 5 bases, and 4 bases lay outside the gene matches. The CDR3 extends over 14 amino acids. Looked up from germline, CDR1 is MRHNA and CDR2 is SNTAGT. CDR3 in amino acids: CASSQGAENSPLHF. CDR3 DNA sequence: TGTGCCAGCAGTCAGGGGGCGGAAAATTCACCCCTCCACTTT.

This chain joins TRBV29-1 and TRBJ1-2; D ambiguous. Trimming cost V 4 bases and J 7 bases, with 13 bases left between them. The length of the CDR3 is 12 residues. Germline CDR1 is SQVTM and CDR2 is ANQGSEA. DNA for the CDR3: TGCAGCGTTGGCAAGTCGACGGGTGGCTACACCTTC. It is translated as CSVGKSTGGYTF. The full variable domain, its missing parts supplied by reference TRBV29-1 and TRBJ1-2, is SAVISQKPSRDICQRGTSLTIQCQVDSQVTMMFWYRQQPGQSLTLIATANQGSEATYESGFVIDKFPISRPNLTFSTLTVSNMSPEDSSIYLCSVGKSTGGYTFGSGTRLTVV.

This chain links TRBV5-1 with TRBJ1-1; D is unclear. V shed 3 bases and J shed 4 bases, with 13 bases lying between them. CDR3 size: 14 residues. Germline CDR1 reads SGHRS; CDR2 reads YFSETQ. CDR3 in amino acids: CASSYALPVTEAFF. The DNA of the CDR3 is TGCGCCAGCAGCTACGCCCTCCCGGTCACTGAAGCTTTCTTT.

J is TRBJ2-1 and V is TRBV18, with D perhaps TRBD1 (5 bases). V lost 5 bases to trimming and J lost 6 bases, with 11 bases between them. The CDR3 extends over 13 amino acids. Germline V gene sequence: CDR1 KGHSH, CDR2 LQKENI. CDR3 protein: CASSSDSTNEQFF. In DNA form, the CDR3 reads TGTGCCAGCTCATCCGACAGCACCAATGAGCAGTTCTTC.

The CDR3 nucleotides are TGTGCCAGCAGCTCAACGGGACAGGTTAGGGAAGAGACCCAGTACTTC. Its translation is CASSSTGQVREETQYF. This rearrangement joins TRBV11-2 to TRBJ2-5, with 8 bases fitting TRBD1. The CDR3 is 16 residues long. Germline CDR1 and CDR2: SGHAT and FQNNGV. V lost 4 bases to trimming and J lost 3 bases; unmatched junction nucleotides: 10.

The chain combines TRBV11-3 with TRBJ1-6; D remains ambiguous. Germline CDR1 SGHNT, CDR2 YENEEA. The CDR3 has 16 amino acids. The V and J ends lost 0 bases and 10 bases respectively, with 16 bases between them. Here the CDR3 DNA reads TGTGCCAGCAGCTTAGATCCACCAGGTAGTCGATCACCCCTCCACTTT. Its translation is CASSLDPPGSRSPLHF.

This clone was found a few times. The chain joins TRBV18 to TRBJ1-1, with a weak D call TRBD1 (5 bases). The V end lost 2 bases, the J end lost 4 bases, and 8 bases lay between the germline ends. The CDR3 is 13 residues long. CDR1 is KGHSH and CDR2 is LQKENI in the germline V gene. DNA of the CDR3: TGTGCCAGCTCACCAGGGGGGAGCACTGAAGCTTTCTTT. It specifies CASSPGGSTEAFF.

The chain employs TRBV7-9 and TRBJ2-1, with D possibly matching TRBD2 (6 bases). The V gene's germline CDR1 is SEHNR and CDR2 FQNEAQ (reference sequence). The CDR3 has 17 residues. The ends were cut back, 4 bases at V and 5 bases at J, with 21 bases in the middle. The CDR3 loop is CASSSPPGRNQDNEQFF. For the CDR3, the DNA is TGTGCCAGCAGCTCCCCCCCGGGGAGGAATCAGGACAATGAGCAGTTCTTC.

The chain couples TRBV19 to TRBJ2-3; 7 bases are a match to TRBD1. With 6 bases clipped from V and 4 bases from J, the junction kept 7 bases outside the gene matches. In germline, CDR1 is LNHDA, CDR2 SQIVND (reference sequence). This CDR3 spans 14 amino acids. CDR3 DNA sequence: TGTGCCAGTAGGACAGGGCGCGGGCCAGATACGCAGTATTTT. This translates into CASRTGRGPDTQYF.

This clone was found a few times. V and J are TRBV27 and TRBJ2-1, with a possible D match to TRBD1 (6 bases). Germline assignment: CDR1 MNHEY and CDR2 SMNVEV (reference sequence). V shed 5 bases and J shed 5 bases, with 16 bases lying between them. The CDR3 has 15 amino acids. DNA of the CDR3: TGTGCCAGCAGTCGCGCGGACAGAACAAACAATGAGCAGTTCTTC. Residues: CASSRADRTNNEQFF.

The rearrangement joins TRBV30 to TRBJ1-1; possibly TRBD1 for D (6 bases). Germline CDR1 is GTSNPN and CDR2 is SVGIG (reference sequence). The CDR3 is 13 residues long. Trimming took 7 bases from V and 4 from J, leaving 16 bases between them. The CDR3 loop is CASSQGGGTEAFF. CDR3 coding DNA: TGTGCCTCCTCTCAGGGAGGGGGCACTGAAGCTTTCTTT. Full variable domain (rest looked up from reference TRBV30 and TRBJ1-1): SQTIHQWPATLVQPVGSPLSLECTVEGTSNPNLYWYRQAAGRGLQLLFYSVGIGQISSEVPQNLSASRPQDRQFILSSKKLLLSDSGFYLCASSQGGGTEAFFGQGTRLTVV.

This chain joins TRBV30 and TRBJ2-5; possible D gene TRBD2, 6 bases. Germline V lookup: CDR1 GTSNPN, CDR2 SVGIG (reference sequence). The CDR3 consists of 12 residues. With 5 bases removed from V and 5 bases from J, the gap between germline ends came to 12 bases. The CDR3 protein is CAWGLGGETQYF. The CDR3 bases are TGTGCCTGGGGTCTTGGAGGGGAGACCCAGTACTTC.

J is TRBJ1-5 and V is TRBV7-2; tentatively, D is TRBD1 (6 bases). CDR1 and CDR2 (germline): SGHTA, FQGNSA. The V gene lost 7 bases and the J gene lost 3 bases, with 10 bases spanning the gap. The CDR3 sequence is 13 residues long. The CDR3 region is CASTQGFNQPQHF. Written as DNA, the CDR3 is TGTGCCAGCACTCAGGGGTTCAATCAGCCCCAGCATTTT.

The CDR3 sequence: CARDRVETGELFF. As DNA, the CDR3 is TGTGCCAGGGACAGGGTGGAGACCGGGGAGCTGTTTTTT. The V gene is TRBV21-1, the J gene TRBJ2-2; no DNA check was done on the table's D call, TRBD1. TRBV21-1 is marked as a pseudogene. The CDR3 totals 13 residues.

V gene TRBV6-2 or TRBV6-3 combines with J gene TRBJ1-5; possible D gene TRBD1, 5 bases. Germline lookup yields CDR1 MNHEY and CDR2 SVGEGT. CDR3 length: 15 amino acids. The germline V and J ends were trimmed by 1 base and 2 bases, with 9 bases remaining between them. This CDR3 reads CASSYYTGGNQPQHF. DNA of the CDR3: TGTGCCAGCAGTTACTATACAGGAGGCAATCAGCCCCAGCATTTT.

V and J are TRBV9 and TRBJ2-1; 10 positions agree with TRBD2. The germline gives CDR1 SGDLS, CDR2 YYNGEE. This CDR3 has 18 residues. V dropped 4 bases and J dropped 4; count of bases not matched to a gene: 14. The CDR3 is CASSPDPAGGPEYNEQFF. The DNA for the CDR3 is TGTGCCAGCAGCCCAGACCCAGCGGGGGGGCCGGAATACAATGAGCAGTTCTTC.

CDR3 in amino acids: CASSLRIGTGGTEAFF. The CDR3 nucleotides read TGTGCCAGCAGTTTACGGATCGGGACAGGAGGGACTGAAGCTTTCTTT. The chain employs TRBV27 and TRBJ1-1; 8 positions match TRBD1. The CDR3 sequence is 16 residues long. V dropped 2 bases and J dropped 5; count of bases not matched to a gene: 10. Germline lookup yields CDR1 MNHEY and CDR2 SMNVEV (reference sequence).

The J gene is TRBJ1-4, the V gene TRBV19; 9 positions agree with TRBD1. Germline CDR1 reads LNHDA; CDR2 reads SQIVND (reference sequence). CDR3 size: 16 residues. V shed 7 bases and J 2 bases; nucleotides not matched to a gene: 8. The CDR3 DNA follows: TGTGCCAGTACAACAGGGGGCAGTACGACTAATGAAAAACTGTTTTTT. It translates to CASTTGGSTTNEKLFF. Combining the CDR3 with reference TRBV19 and TRBJ1-4 gives the whole variable domain DGGITQSPKYLFRKEGQNVTLSCEQNLNHDAMYWYRQDPGQGLRLIYYSQIVNDFQKGDIAEGYSVSREKKESFPLTVTSAQKNPTAFYLCASTTGGSTTNEKLFFGSGTQLSVL.

This clone was found many times. The CDR3 DNA reads as TGTGCCAGCAGCCAAGCCGGGACAGGGGACGGCTACACCTTC. This codes for CASSQAGTGDGYTF. This chain joins TRBV3-1 (or the pseudogene TRBV3-2) and TRBJ1-2, with TRBD1 matching 10 bases. The CDR3 sequence is 14 residues long. J lost 8 bases, V lost 1 base, and 4 bases had no gene match. The germline CDR1 and CDR2 sequences are LGHDT and YNNKEL (reference sequence).

The gene calls are TRBV6-1 and TRBJ2-7; 7 nucleotides agree with TRBD1. There are 16 residues in the CDR3. After removal of 1 base from V and 1 base from J, the junction contained 7 bases not matched to a gene. The germline V gene has CDR1 MNHNS and CDR2 SASEGT. CDR3 sequence (DNA): TGTGCCAGCAGTGAAGTGTCGAGGGACAGATCCTACGAGCAGTACTTC. Translating gives CASSEVSRDRSYEQYF.

The sample holds one count of this clone. The V and J genes are TRBV4-2 and TRBJ2-1; D is undetermined. The CDR3 is 16 residues long. Germline-derived CDR1 and CDR2 are LGHNA and YNFKEQ. V was shortened by 1 base and J by 7 bases, with 17 bases between the two germline ends. For the CDR3, the DNA is TGTGCCAGCAGCCAAGGAGGCTCCAATGCGTTTAATGAGCAGTTCTTC. It specifies CASSQGGSNAFNEQFF.

The chain carries TRBV7-9 and TRBJ1-5; no clear D. The germline CDR1 and CDR2 sequences are SEHNR and FQNEAQ (reference sequence). CDR3 size: 13 residues. With 1 base removed from V and 9 bases from J, the gap between germline ends came to 10 bases. The CDR3 is CASSLEGPGPQHF. The CDR3 nucleotides are TGTGCCAGCAGCTTAGAAGGTCCAGGGCCCCAGCATTTT. Full variable domain (remainder filled in from reference TRBV7-9 and TRBJ1-5): DTGVSQNPRHKITKRGQNVTFRCDPISEHNRLYWYRQTLGQGPEFLTYFQNEAQLEKSRLLSDRFSAERPKGSFSTLEIQRTEQGDSAMYLCASSLEGPGPQHFGDGTRLSIL.